A single sample gave rise to the 12 T cell receptor beta chains below, sequenced in a study of identifying expanded T cells in peripheral blood. Profiling relied on immunoSEQ multiplex PCR, and the TCRdb table lists in-frame clones only, not all of them. The table lists 91,000 or so clones, 88% of them singletons. Material: blood. The receptor set was obtained from a person aged 18 to 75 in good health.

This clone was detected only a few times. The J gene is TRBJ1-4, the V gene TRBV7-9, with D tentatively TRBD1 (5 bases). This CDR3 comprises 14 residues. Per the germline V gene, CDR1 is SEHNR and CDR2 is FQNEAQ (reference sequence). Trimming left V 2 bases short and J 6 bases short, with 10 bases between. CDR3 loop: CASSLYQGDEKLFF. The CDR3 DNA reads as TGTGCCAGCAGCTTATATCAGGGTGATGAAAAACTGTTTTTT.

In its sample, this clone was seen a few times. The chain is built from TRBV4-1 and TRBJ1-5, with 7 bases matching TRBD1. The CDR3 consists of 16 residues. CDR1 is MGHRA, CDR2 YSYEKL, per germline. Trimming cost V 4 bases and J 0 bases; bases outside gene matches: 6. The CDR3 spells CASSPRTGNSNQPQHF. In DNA form, the CDR3 reads TGCGCCAGCAGCCCCCGGACAGGTAATAGCAATCAGCCCCAGCATTTT.

V gene TRBV4-1 combines with J gene TRBJ1-4; weak D call: TRBD1 (6 bases). The CDR3 length is 15 residues. Germline values: CDR1 MGHRA, CDR2 YSYEKL. V was shortened by 0 bases and J by 7 bases, with 12 bases between the two germline ends. DNA of the CDR3: TGCGCCAGCAGCCAAGATTTACAGGGTGGTGAAAAACTGTTTTTT. This sequence encodes CASSQDLQGGEKLFF.

On this clone itself: The junction shows a germline mismatch at one end, possibly a read error. The genes are TRBV10-1 and TRBJ2-3, with 9 positions matching TRBD2. Germline CDR1 WNHNN, CDR2 SYGVQD (reference sequence). This CDR3 has 15 residues. CDR3 bases: TGCGCCAGCAGTGAGATAGCGGGGGAGACAGTTACGCAGTATTTT. Its protein product is CASSEIAGETVTQYF.

CDR3 region: CASSYSGPGANVLTF. The CDR3 DNA reads TGTGCCAGCAGTTACTCGGGGCCTGGGGCCAACGTCCTGACTTTC. V usage is TRBV6-6 and J usage is TRBJ2-6, with a possible D match to TRBD1 (5 bases). Trimming took off 0 bases at V and 2 bases at J, with 5 bases between the two ends. This CDR3 is 15 amino acids long. Per the germline V gene, CDR1 is MNHNY and CDR2 is SVGAGI (reference sequence).

DNA of the CDR3: TGTGCCAGTATTGACTTAAGCTCTGGAAACACCATATATTTT. Its protein product is CASIDLSSGNTIYF. The chain couples TRBV19 to TRBJ1-3; D uncertain. CDR1 LNHDA and CDR2 SQIVND come from the germline V gene (reference sequence). There are 14 residues in the CDR3. Between the trimmed V and J ends, which lost 7 bases and 0 bases, there was a span of 10 bases.

The genes are TRBV6-5 and TRBJ1-3; no clear D. Trimming cost V 5 bases and J 1 base, with 6 bases left between them. This CDR3 has 13 amino acids. Germline CDR1 is MNHEY and CDR2 is SVGAGI. Here the CDR3 reads CASSRPSGNTIYF. The CDR3, as DNA: TGTGCCAGCAGTCGTCCATCTGGAAACACCATATATTTT.

This chain joins TRBV4-3 and TRBJ1-2; D remains unclear. CDR1 and CDR2 (germline): LGHNA, YSLEER. V lost 1 base and J lost 0, with 9 bases in between. The length of the CDR3 is 15 residues. CDR3 bases: TGCGCCAGCAGCCAAGTTAATCAAGCTAACTATGGCTACACCTTC. It codes for CASSQVNQANYGYTF.

V is TRBV14 and J is TRBJ2-1; 8 bases align to TRBD2. The CDR3 has 16 amino acids. The junction had 14 bases not matched to a gene; V was cut back by 3 bases and J by 10 bases. Germline V gene data show CDR1 as SGHDN and CDR2 as FVKESK. The CDR3 loop is CASSHRSPGLGREQFF. DNA of the CDR3: TGTGCCAGCAGCCACCGCTCCCCGGGACTAGGAAGAGAGCAGTTCTTC.

V is TRBV4-2 and J is TRBJ2-2; 10 positions match TRBD1. Germline assignment: CDR1 LGHNA and CDR2 YNFKEQ. J was trimmed by 3 bases and V by 1 base; bases with no gene match: 2. The CDR3 runs 16 residues. CDR3 bases: TGTGCCAGCAGCCAAGGGGGACAGGGGTACACCGGGGAGCTGTTTTTT. Protein sequence: CASSQGGQGYTGELFF.

The chain employs TRBV27 and TRBJ2-7; the D is unclear. CDR1 is MNHEY, CDR2 SMNVEV, per germline (reference sequence). The V end lost 8 bases, the J end lost 5 bases, and 7 bases lay between the germline ends. The CDR3 has 10 residues. This CDR3 reads CASGNDEQYF. The CDR3 nucleotides read TGTGCCAGCGGCAATGACGAGCAGTACTTC.

The V and J genes are TRBV18 and TRBJ1-1; D possibly corresponds to TRBD1 (6 bases). Trimming removed 0 bases from V and 3 bases from J, with 11 bases in between. Per the germline V gene, CDR1 is KGHSH and CDR2 is LQKENI. This CDR3 contains 15 residues. Written as DNA, the CDR3 is TGTGCCAGCTCACCACCATCGGGGGCTGACACTGAAGCTTTCTTT. It translates to CASSPPSGADTEAFF.